What follows are 11 T cell receptor beta chains derived from one specimen sequenced in a study of blood T cell repertoires in COVID-19. Generated by immunoSEQ multiplex PCR, the TCRdb table keeps only in-frame clones and is missing some. The data show a few hundred thousand clones, with more than 90% seen just once and roughly 18% held by the top ten. The source material was PBMCs or T cells enriched from blood (not recorded which). The receptors come from a woman in her twenties or thirties who had recovered from COVID-19.

V gene TRBV2 combines with J gene TRBJ1-4, with a possible D match to TRBD1 (6 bases). This CDR3 spans 19 amino acids. The V and J ends lost 7 bases and 0 bases respectively, with 24 bases between them. Looked up from germline, CDR1 is SNHLY and CDR2 is FYNNEI. The CDR3 DNA is TGTGCCAGCACCCTCAGTAGGACAGCTTATAATGCAACTAATGAAAAACTGTTTTTT. Residues: CASTLSRTAYNATNEKLFF.

This clone has a handful of counts. The chain uses TRBV21-1 and TRBJ2-7; the D call of TRBD2 is as the table states it, not checked on the DNA. TRBV21-1 is reported as a pseudogene. CDR3 size: 15 residues. The CDR3 here is CASSIRTSGPYEQYF. Written as DNA, the CDR3 is TGTGCCAGCAGCATTCGGACTAGCGGTCCCTACGAGCAGTACTTC.

The chain joins TRBV6-5 to TRBJ1-3, with D perhaps matching TRBD1 (6 bases). Between the trimmed V and J ends, which lost 5 bases and 8 bases, there was a span of 16 bases. The germline CDR1 and CDR2 sequences are MNHEY and SVGAGI. The CDR3 consists of 14 residues. CDR3 protein: CASSPGQRLYTIYF. CDR3 in DNA: TGTGCCAGCAGTCCTGGACAGAGGTTATACACCATATATTTT.

This clone came up once. The chain couples TRBV24-1 to TRBJ2-3, with D perhaps TRBD1 (6 bases). This CDR3 contains 13 residues. Germline values: CDR1 KGHDR, CDR2 SFDVKD. Trimming shortened V by 7 bases and J by 0 bases, and 7 bases separated the two germline ends. CDR3 residues: CATSQGSTDTQYF. The CDR3, as DNA: TGTGCCACCAGCCAGGGGAGCACAGATACGCAGTATTTT.

The J gene is TRBJ1-6, the V gene TRBV3-1 (or the pseudogene TRBV3-2); a possible D gene is TRBD1 (5 bases). Trimming took 4 bases from V and 10 from J, leaving 14 bases between them. The CDR3 covers 14 residues. From germline, CDR1 is LGHDT and CDR2 YNNKEL (reference sequence). The CDR3 coding sequence is TGTGCCAGCAGCCCGAAGGGGTTACAATCACCCCTCCACTTT. Translated, it gives CASSPKGLQSPLHF.

CDR3 DNA: TGTGCCAGCAGCATCGACAGTAATCAACGTGGGCAGTACTTC. Encoded protein: CASSIDSNQRGQYF. The rearrangement uses TRBV7-2 and TRBJ2-7, with D tentatively TRBD1 (5 bases). Germline CDR1 is SGHTA and CDR2 is FQGNSA. The CDR3 totals 14 residues. Trimming removed 5 bases from V and 9 bases from J, with 20 bases in between.

This clone was detected a few times. The rearrangement uses TRBV9 and TRBJ2-2, with 9 bases lining up with TRBD1. Germline lookup yields CDR1 SGDLS and CDR2 YYNGEE. The CDR3 loop spans 14 amino acids. Trimming removed 3 bases from V and 7 bases from J; junction bases left unmatched: 4. The CDR3 is CASSARQGDGELFF. The CDR3, as DNA: TGTGCCAGCAGCGCTCGACAGGGGGACGGGGAGCTGTTTTTT. The full variable domain, with the rest looked up from reference TRBV9 and TRBJ2-2, is DSGVTQTPKHLITATGQRVTLRCSPRSGDLSVYWYQQSLDQGLQFLIQYYNGEERAKGNILERFSAQQFPDLHSELNLSSLELGDSALYFCASSARQGDGELFFGEGSRLTVL.

This rearrangement joins TRBV7-2 to TRBJ1-6, with 9 bases aligning to TRBD1. In germline, CDR1 is SGHTA, CDR2 FQGNSA. The J segment lost 10 bases and the V segment lost 4 bases, leaving 8 bases of the junction unmatched. CDR3 length: 15 amino acids. CDR3 DNA: TGTGCCAGCAGCTCGGCCGGGACAGGGAGATCACCCCTCCACTTT. This sequence encodes CASSSAGTGRSPLHF.

The chain has TRBV19 and TRBJ2-2; D not resolved. The CDR3 loop spans 14 amino acids. CDR1 and CDR2 (germline): LNHDA, SQIVND (reference sequence). The ends were cut back, 7 bases at V and 1 base at J, with 10 bases in the middle. The CDR3 DNA is TGTGCCAGTAAGAAAATACAGAACACCGGGGAGCTGTTTTTT. Its protein product is CASKKIQNTGELFF.

The chain has TRBV15 and TRBJ2-3; 8 bases are shared with TRBD2. CDR3 length equals 18 residues. The germline V gene has CDR1 LNHNV and CDR2 YYDKDF (reference sequence). Unmatched junction bases numbered 9, after V lost 0 bases and J lost 1 base. The CDR3 region has the DNA TGTGCCACCAGCAGAGATATTAGGGCGGGGGGTCGCACAGATACGCAGTATTTT. This gives the protein CATSRDIRAGGRTDTQYF.

This chain joins TRBV6-6 and TRBJ1-3; the D gene is possibly TRBD1 (5 bases). The CDR3 consists of 16 residues. Per germline, CDR1 MNHNY and CDR2 SVGAGI (reference sequence). Trimming cost V 2 bases and J 0 bases, with 11 bases left between them. CDR3 sequence reads: CASSYPRTNSGNTIYF. As DNA, the CDR3 is TGTGCCAGCAGTTACCCCCGGACAAACTCTGGAAACACCATATATTTT.